A selection of T cell receptor beta chains follows, all from one sample in a study of type 1 regulatory T cells. TCRdb recomputed calls from the reads with MiXCR, one row per CDR3 protein. The table records approximately 90,000 distinct CDR3 sequences, around a third of them present only once. The sequenced sample was CD4+ T cells, either the whole sample or a sorted fraction (not recorded which). Receptors originate from a human donor in good health. Both conserved end residues are part of each CDR3. A D gene is named only where the DNA matches it firmly. Clone size is stated in some rows and not others, as once, few, many or a class when expanded.

J gene	D gene	V gene	clone size	CDR3 protein	CDR3 DNA
TRBJ1-1	TRBD1	TRBV29-1	few	CSVGRDRGRKGWNTEAFF	TGCAGCGTGGGGAGGGACAGGGGGCGAAAGGGTTGGAACACTGAAGCTTTCTTT
TRBJ2-5	TRBD1	TRBV11-2	-	CASSLTGGAGKGTQYF	TGTGCCAGCAGCCTCACAGGGGGCGCAGGGAAGGGGACCCAGTACTTC
TRBJ1-2	TRBD1	TRBV3-1	-	CASSPSAQQGKRGYTF	TGTGCCAGCAGCCCCTCAGCCCAACAGGGGAAGCGTGGCTACACCTTC
TRBJ2-1	-	TRBV5-5	-	CASSLSSGRSSYNEQFF	TGTGCCAGCAGCTTGAGTAGCGGTAGGAGCTCCTACAATGAGCAGTTCTTC
TRBJ1-1	TRBD1	TRBV12-3/TRBV12-4	-	CASSLDRGMNTEAFF	TGTGCCAGCAGTTTAGACAGGGGGATGAACACTGAAGCTTTCTTT
TRBJ1-6	TRBD1	TRBV12-3/TRBV12-4	few	CASSPRDRDSPLHF	TGTGCCAGCAGCCCCAGGGACAGGGATTCACCCCTCCACTTT
TRBJ2-1	TRBD2	TRBV6-2/TRBV6-3	-	CASSAGLAGGSVEQFF	TGTGCCAGCAGTGCCGGACTAGCGGGAGGGTCCGTTGAGCAGTTCTTC
TRBJ1-5	TRBD1	TRBV6-2/TRBV6-3	-	CASSYSTGASGHF	TGTGCCAGCAGTTACTCGACAGGGGCCTCCGGGCATTTT
TRBJ2-2	-	TRBV10-3	-	CAISDPAGELFF	TGTGCCATCAGTGATCCCGCCGGGGAGCTGTTTTTT
TRBJ2-1	-	TRBV6-5	-	CASREGRGNEQFF	TGTGCCAGTCGAGAGGGCAGGGGAAATGAGCAGTTCTTC
TRBJ2-3	-	TRBV10-3	-	CAISDRRIPRQADTQYF	TGTGCCATCAGTGATCGCCGGATACCCCGACAGGCAGATACGCAGTATTTT
TRBJ1-1	-	TRBV3-1	-	CASSQEAGTTEAFF	TGTGCCAGCAGCCAAGAGGCAGGGACGACTGAAGCTTTCTTT